These T cell receptor beta chains were read from a single sample in a study of T cells in narcolepsy. Clones were read by immunoSEQ multiplex PCR, and TCRdb kept only the in-frame ones, dropping some. This sample carries 25,000 to 35,000 clones, approximately 86% of them seen once, and the ten largest clones take roughly 1.1%. The sequenced sample was CD45RA- memory CD4+ T cells from PBMCs. The receptor set was obtained from a human donor with narcolepsy. Both conserved end residues are part of each CDR3. Fields, in order: V gene, clone size, J gene, D gene, CDR3 DNA, CDR3 protein. The D gene is left open where the match is weak. Only part of the rows carry a size: once, few, many, or a class if the clone is expanded.

>TRBV10-3|-|TRBJ2-3|TRBD2
TGTGCCATCAGTGAGGGACTAGCGGGGGAATGGGATACGCAGTATTTT
CAISEGLAGEWDTQYF
>TRBV4-2|-|TRBJ2-1|-
TGTGCCAGCCGCGGGACCCTCAATGAGCAGTTCTTC
CASRGTLNEQFF
>TRBV6-1|-|TRBJ2-2|-
TGTGCCAGCAGCCCCCTAGCGAGTGGGACCGGGGAGCTGTTTTTT
CASSPLASGTGELFF
>TRBV7-9|-|TRBJ1-1|-
TGTGCCAGCACCTGGGCGGACACTGAAGCTTTCTTT
CASTWADTEAFF
>TRBV28|-|TRBJ1-2|TRBD1
TGTGCCAGCAATTCGGGACAGGGGGGTGGCTACACCTTC
CASNSGQGGGYTF
>TRBV2|-|TRBJ2-3|TRBD2
TGTGCCAGCAGGGCCCTGGGACGGCGGGGGGATACGCAGTATTTT
CASRALGRRGDTQYF
>TRBV4-2|-|TRBJ2-6|-
TGTGCCAGCAGCCAAGAAATACAGGGGAGGTCTGGGGCCAACGTCCTGACTTTC
CASSQEIQGRSGANVLTF
>TRBV18|-|TRBJ1-2|-
TGTGCCAGCTCACCGAATCCCCCAGGGGCCGTATCTTCCTATGGCTACACCTTC
CASSPNPPGAVSSYGYTF
>TRBV10-3|-|TRBJ2-5|-
TGTGCCATCAGTGAGTCAATGCAGGGGCAGGTGACCCAGTACTTC
CAISESMQGQVTQYF
>TRBV7-9|-|TRBJ2-3|-
TGTGCCAGCAGCTTAAACTCGGCGGGGGCCGCTAGCACAGATACGCAGTATTTT
CASSLNSAGAASTDTQYF
>TRBV5-6|once|TRBJ2-5|-
TGTGCCAGCAGCTGGGGCGTGCGGCCTAAAGAGACCCAGTACTTC
CASSWGVRPKETQYF